These T cell receptor beta chains were read from a single sample in a study of cytotoxic CD8 clonotypes in ibrutinib-treated CLL. TCRdb's copy holds only in-frame clones and misses some; the assay was immunoSEQ multiplex PCR. The sample carries almost 250,000 clones, 70% recorded once. Source: PBMCs, taken after 24 months of ibrutinib treatment. Source of these receptors: a human donor with chronic lymphocytic leukemia. The CDR3 runs from the conserved cysteine through the conserved F or W.

V gene	J gene	CDR3 protein
TRBV20-1	TRBJ1-2	CSASHGYTF
TRBV9	TRBJ2-2	CASSVRDRVTGELFF
TRBV20-1	TRBJ2-5	CSAWYQETQYF
TRBV9	TRBJ2-1	CASSVFTSGQWDEQFF
TRBV7-9	TRBJ2-1	CASSHVSYNEQFF
TRBV6-5	TRBJ1-2	CASSRDKANYGYTF
TRBV7-2	TRBJ2-5	CASSSQGSKQETQYF
TRBV9	TRBJ1-2	CASSGGGANYGYTF
TRBV28	TRBJ1-2	CASSLHPRSNYGYTF
TRBV28	TRBJ2-7	CASSPQQGAYEQYF
TRBV5-4	TRBJ2-7	CASSLQGVSYEQYF
TRBV10-3	TRBJ1-5	CAISDRGDQPQHF
TRBV28	TRBJ2-1	CASNGAPNEQFF
TRBV11-3	TRBJ2-1	CASSLGSGPRNEQFF
TRBV4-3	TRBJ2-1	CASSQDRLAGGLVYEQFF
TRBV9	TRBJ2-3	CASGGRQGSTDTQYF
TRBV29-1	TRBJ2-1	CSVGTGKVDEQFF
TRBV7-2	TRBJ1-2	CASMGGRTLNF
TRBV9	TRBJ2-5	CASSVGLAPQGETQYF
TRBV19	TRBJ2-3	CASSPTPGVSRYTQYF